This T cell receptor (beta chain) appears in the sequencing data of a study of T-cell reconstitution after alpha-beta-depleted transplantation in children. This clonotype was picked up a small number of times. Its specificity is not known. Trimming took off 2 bases at V and 12 bases at J, with 17 bases between the two ends. Germline V gene lookup returns CDR1 SGHRS and CDR2 YFSETQ. This CDR3 spans 14 amino acids. The TCRbeta library was prepared with unique molecular identifiers. One entry per CDR3 protein, called by TCRdb with MiXCR from the PCR reads. The sample has 85,000 to 120,000 distinct CDR3 sequences, approximately 5.4% seen once. General study results and limits: After one year, T-cell counts and TCRbeta diversity mostly came from new T cells. Several patients had high TCRbeta diversity at day 60; it came from surviving recipient T cells and thymic progenitors. Several hundred graft clones that had expanded were reportedly the source of alpha-beta T cells about two months after transplant.

The J gene is TRBJ1-4, the V gene TRBV5-1; D is perhaps TRBD1 (6 bases). This receptor was taken from a female patient aged 2 to 10 who had a stem cell transplant for Fanconi anemia, so the T cells may come from the graft donor. Sequencing used PBMCs, mostly from graft donor cells, obtained 60 days after TCRalphabeta/CD19-depleted stem cell transplant. The CDR3 reads CASSFTAGARELFF. CDR3 DNA: TGCGCCAGCAGCTTTACCGCAGGGGCTCGAGAACTGTTTTTT. Supplemented by reference TRBV5-1 and TRBJ1-4, the full variable domain reads KAGVTQTPRYLIKTRGQQVTLSCSPISGHRSVSWYQQTPGQGLQFLFEYFSETQRNKGNFPGRFSGRQFSNSRSEMNVSTLELGDSALYLCASSFTAGARELFFGSGTQLSVL.